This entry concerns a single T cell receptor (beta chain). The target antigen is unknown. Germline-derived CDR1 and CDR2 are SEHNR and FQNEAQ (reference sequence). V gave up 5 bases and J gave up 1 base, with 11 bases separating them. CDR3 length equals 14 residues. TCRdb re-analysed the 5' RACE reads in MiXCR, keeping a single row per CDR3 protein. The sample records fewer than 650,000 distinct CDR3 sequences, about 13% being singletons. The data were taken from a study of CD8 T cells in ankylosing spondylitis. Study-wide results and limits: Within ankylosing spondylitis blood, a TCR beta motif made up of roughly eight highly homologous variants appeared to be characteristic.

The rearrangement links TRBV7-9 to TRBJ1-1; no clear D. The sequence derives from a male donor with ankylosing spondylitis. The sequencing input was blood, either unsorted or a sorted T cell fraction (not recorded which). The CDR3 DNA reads TGTGCCAGCAGCCCTCGTCCAGAGAACACTGAAGCTTTCTTT. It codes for CASSPRPENTEAFF.